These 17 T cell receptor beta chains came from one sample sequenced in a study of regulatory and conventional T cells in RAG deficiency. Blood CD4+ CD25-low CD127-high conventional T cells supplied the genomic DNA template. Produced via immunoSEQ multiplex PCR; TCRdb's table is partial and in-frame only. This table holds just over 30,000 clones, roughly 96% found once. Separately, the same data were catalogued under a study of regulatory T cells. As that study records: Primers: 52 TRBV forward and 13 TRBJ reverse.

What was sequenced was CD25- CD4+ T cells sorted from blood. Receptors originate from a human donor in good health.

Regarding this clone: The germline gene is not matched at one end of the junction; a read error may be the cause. The CDR3 region has the DNA TGTGCCAGCACCCTATCTAGCGGGAGGGCCCTTGGCTTC. This sequence encodes CASTLSSGRALGF. V gene TRBV6-1 combines with J gene TRBJ2-7; 12 bases align to TRBD2. This CDR3 is 13 amino acids long. CDR1 and CDR2 from the germline V gene are MNHNS and SASEGT.

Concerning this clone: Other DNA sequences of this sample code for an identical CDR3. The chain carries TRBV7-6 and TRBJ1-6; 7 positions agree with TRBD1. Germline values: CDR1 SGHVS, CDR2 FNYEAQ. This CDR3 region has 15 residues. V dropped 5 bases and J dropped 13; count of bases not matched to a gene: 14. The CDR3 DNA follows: TGTGCCAGCAGCCAAGAGACAGGGAATAACTCCCCCCTCCACTTT. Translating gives CASSQETGNNSPLHF. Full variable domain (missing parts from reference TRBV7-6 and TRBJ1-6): GAGVSQSPRYKVTKRGQDVALRCDPISGHVSLYWYRQALGQGPEFLTYFNYEAQQDKSGLPNDRFSAERPEGSISTLTIQRTEQRDSAMYRCASSQETGNNSPLHFGNGTRLTVT.

The CDR3 loop is CASSLAPGLATGEQFF. DNA for the CDR3: TGTGCCAGCAGCTTAGCGCCCGGACTAGCTACGGGTGAGCAGTTCTTC. This chain joins TRBV7-2 and TRBJ2-1; TRBD2 matches 8 bases. With 0 bases clipped from V and 9 bases from J, the junction kept 10 bases outside the gene matches. The germline V gene encodes CDR1 SGHTA and CDR2 FQGNSA. The CDR3 has 16 amino acids.

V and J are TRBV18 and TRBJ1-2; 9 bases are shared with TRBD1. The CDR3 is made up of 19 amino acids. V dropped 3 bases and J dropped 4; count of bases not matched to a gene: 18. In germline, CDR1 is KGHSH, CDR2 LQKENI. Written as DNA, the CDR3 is TGTGCCAGCTCACCGCAGGACAGGGGTGGTCCCCGAGCAGCCTATGGCTACACCTTC. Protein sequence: CASSPQDRGGPRAAYGYTF.

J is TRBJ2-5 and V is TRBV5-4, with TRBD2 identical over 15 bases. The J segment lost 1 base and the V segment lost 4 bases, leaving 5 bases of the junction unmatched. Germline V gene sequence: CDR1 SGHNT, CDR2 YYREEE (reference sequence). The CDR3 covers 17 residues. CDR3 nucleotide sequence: TGTGCCAGCAGCCGCGAGGGACTAGCGGGGGGCCAAGAGACCCAGTACTTC. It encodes CASSREGLAGGQETQYF.

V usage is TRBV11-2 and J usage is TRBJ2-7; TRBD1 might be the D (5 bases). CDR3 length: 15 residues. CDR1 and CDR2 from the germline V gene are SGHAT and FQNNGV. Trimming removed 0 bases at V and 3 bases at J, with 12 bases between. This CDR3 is CASSLESGLYYEQYF. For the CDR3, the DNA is TGTGCCAGCAGCTTAGAATCAGGGCTATACTACGAGCAGTACTTC.

The CDR3 is CASNFAGTSNPDTQYF. Written as DNA, the CDR3 is TGCGCCAGCAACTTCGCCGGGACTAGCAACCCAGATACGCAGTATTTT. V is TRBV4-1 and J is TRBJ2-3; TRBD2 matches 9 bases. The CDR3 length is 16 residues. Germline assignment: CDR1 MGHRA and CDR2 YSYEKL. V was pared by 7 bases and J by 4 bases, with 12 bases of the junction left unmatched.

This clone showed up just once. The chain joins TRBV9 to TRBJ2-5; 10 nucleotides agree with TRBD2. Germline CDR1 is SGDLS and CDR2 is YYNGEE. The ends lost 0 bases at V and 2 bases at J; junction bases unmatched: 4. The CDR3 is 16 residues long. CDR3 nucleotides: TGTGCCAGCAGCGTAGGAGCTAGCGGGGGACAAGAGACCCAGTACTTC. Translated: CASSVGASGGQETQYF. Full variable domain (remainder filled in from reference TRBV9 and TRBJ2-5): DSGVTQTPKHLITATGQRVTLRCSPRSGDLSVYWYQQSLDQGLQFLIQYYNGEERAKGNILERFSAQQFPDLHSELNLSSLELGDSALYFCASSVGASGGQETQYFGPGTRLLVL.

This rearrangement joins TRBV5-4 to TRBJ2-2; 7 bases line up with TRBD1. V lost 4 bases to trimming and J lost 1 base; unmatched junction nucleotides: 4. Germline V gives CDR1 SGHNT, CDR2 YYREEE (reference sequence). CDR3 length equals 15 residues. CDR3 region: CASSIGTENTGELFF. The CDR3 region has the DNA TGTGCCAGCAGCATAGGGACAGAGAACACCGGGGAGCTGTTTTTT.

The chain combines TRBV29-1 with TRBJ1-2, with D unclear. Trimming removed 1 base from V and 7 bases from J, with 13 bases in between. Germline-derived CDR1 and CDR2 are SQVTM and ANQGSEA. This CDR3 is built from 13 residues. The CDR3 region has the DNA TGCAGCGTTGAAGGAGGCACGCCGTTTGGCTACACCTTC. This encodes CSVEGGTPFGYTF.

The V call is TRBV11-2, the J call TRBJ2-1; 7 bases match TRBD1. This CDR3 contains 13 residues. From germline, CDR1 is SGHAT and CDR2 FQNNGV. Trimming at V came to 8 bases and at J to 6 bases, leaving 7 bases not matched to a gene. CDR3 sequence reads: CASGRGFSNEQFF. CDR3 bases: TGTGCCAGCGGCAGGGGGTTTTCCAATGAGCAGTTCTTC.

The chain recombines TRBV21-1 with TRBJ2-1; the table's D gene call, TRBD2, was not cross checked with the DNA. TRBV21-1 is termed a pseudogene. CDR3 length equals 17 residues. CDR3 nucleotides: TGTGCCAGCAGCAAACAGAGGCGGGAAATCCCCCCCGATGAGCAGTTCTTC. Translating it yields CASSKQRREIPPDEQFF.

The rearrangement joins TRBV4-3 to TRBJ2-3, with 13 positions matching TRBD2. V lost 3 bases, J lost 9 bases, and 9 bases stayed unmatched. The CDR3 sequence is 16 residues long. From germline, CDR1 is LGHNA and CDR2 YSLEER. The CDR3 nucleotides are TGCGCCAGCAGCCAGGACCCGGGACTAGCGGGATCAACGCAGTATTTT. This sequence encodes CASSQDPGLAGSTQYF.

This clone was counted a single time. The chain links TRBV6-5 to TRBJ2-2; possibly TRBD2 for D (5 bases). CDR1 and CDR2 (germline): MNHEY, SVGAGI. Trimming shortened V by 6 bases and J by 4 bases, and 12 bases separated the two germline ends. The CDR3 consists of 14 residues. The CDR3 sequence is CASRTPGSTGELFF. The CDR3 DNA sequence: TGTGCCAGCAGGACCCCTGGGAGCACCGGGGAGCTGTTTTTT.

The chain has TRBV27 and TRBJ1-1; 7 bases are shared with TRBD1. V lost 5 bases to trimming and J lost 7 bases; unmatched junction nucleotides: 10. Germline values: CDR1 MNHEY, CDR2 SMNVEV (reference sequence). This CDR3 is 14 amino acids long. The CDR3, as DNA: TGTGCCAGCAGTCTCATCCGGGACAGCTTTGAAGCTTTCTTT. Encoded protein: CASSLIRDSFEAFF.

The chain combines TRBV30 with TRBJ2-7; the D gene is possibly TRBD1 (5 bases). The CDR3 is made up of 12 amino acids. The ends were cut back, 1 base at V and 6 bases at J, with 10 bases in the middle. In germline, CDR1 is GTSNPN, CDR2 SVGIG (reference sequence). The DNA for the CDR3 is TGTGCCTGGAGTGAAGGGGCCGGCGAGCAGTACTTC. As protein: CAWSEGAGEQYF.

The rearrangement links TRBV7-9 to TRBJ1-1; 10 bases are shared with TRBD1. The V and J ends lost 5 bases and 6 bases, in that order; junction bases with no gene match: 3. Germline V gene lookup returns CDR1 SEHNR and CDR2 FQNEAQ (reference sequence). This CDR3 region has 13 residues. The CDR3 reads CASSLGTGAEAFF. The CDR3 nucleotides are TGTGCCAGCAGCCTAGGGACAGGGGCTGAAGCTTTCTTT. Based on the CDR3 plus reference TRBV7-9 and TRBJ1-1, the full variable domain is DTGVSQNPRHKITKRGQNVTFRCDPISEHNRLYWYRQTLGQGPEFLTYFQNEAQLEKSRLLSDRFSAERPKGSFSTLEIQRTEQGDSAMYLCASSLGTGAEAFFGQGTRLTVV.